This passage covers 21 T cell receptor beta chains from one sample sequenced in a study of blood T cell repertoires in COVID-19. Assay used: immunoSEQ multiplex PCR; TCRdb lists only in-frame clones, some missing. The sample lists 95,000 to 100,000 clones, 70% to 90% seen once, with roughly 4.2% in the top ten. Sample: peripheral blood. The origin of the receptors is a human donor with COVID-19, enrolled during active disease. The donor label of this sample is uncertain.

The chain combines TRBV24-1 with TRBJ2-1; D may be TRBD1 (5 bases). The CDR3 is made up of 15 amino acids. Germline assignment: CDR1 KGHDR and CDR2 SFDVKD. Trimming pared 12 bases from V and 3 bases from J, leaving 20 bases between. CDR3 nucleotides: TGTGCCTCGTCCTCGGCAGGGATGGACTACAATGAGCAGTTCTTC. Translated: CASSSAGMDYNEQFF.

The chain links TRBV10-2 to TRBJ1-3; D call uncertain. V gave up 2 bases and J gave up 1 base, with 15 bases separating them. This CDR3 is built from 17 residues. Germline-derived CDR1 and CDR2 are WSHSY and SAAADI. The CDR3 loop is CASSETATGFSGNTIYF. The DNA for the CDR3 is TGCGCCAGCAGTGAGACAGCTACCGGCTTTTCTGGAAACACCATATATTTT.

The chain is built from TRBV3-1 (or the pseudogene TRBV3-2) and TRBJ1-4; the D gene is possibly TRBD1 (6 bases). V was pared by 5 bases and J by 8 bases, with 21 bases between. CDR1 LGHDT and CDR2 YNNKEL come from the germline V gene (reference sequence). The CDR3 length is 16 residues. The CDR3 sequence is CASSTHIGGAGEKLFF. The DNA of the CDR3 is TGTGCCAGCAGCACTCACATCGGGGGGGCTGGAGAAAAACTGTTTTTT.

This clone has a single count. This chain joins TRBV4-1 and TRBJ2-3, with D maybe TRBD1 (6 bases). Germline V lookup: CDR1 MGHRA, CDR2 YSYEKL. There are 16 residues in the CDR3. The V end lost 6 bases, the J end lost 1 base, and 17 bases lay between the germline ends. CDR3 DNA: TGCGCCAGCAGGGACAGAGGGGCAGGGGGCACAGATACGCAGTATTTT. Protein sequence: CASRDRGAGGTDTQYF.

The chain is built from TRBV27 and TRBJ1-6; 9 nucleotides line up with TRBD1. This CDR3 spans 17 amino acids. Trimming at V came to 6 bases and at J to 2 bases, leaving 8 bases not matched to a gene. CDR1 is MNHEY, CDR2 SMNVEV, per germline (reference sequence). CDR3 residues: CASRDRGRSAYNSPLHF. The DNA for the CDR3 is TGTGCCAGCAGGGACAGGGGTCGATCTGCCTATAATTCACCCCTCCACTTT.

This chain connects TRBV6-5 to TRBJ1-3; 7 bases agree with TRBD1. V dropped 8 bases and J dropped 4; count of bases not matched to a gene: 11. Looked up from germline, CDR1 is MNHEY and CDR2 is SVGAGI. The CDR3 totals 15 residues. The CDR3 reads CASHTGDLLGNTIYF. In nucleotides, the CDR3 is TGTGCCAGCCACACAGGGGACCTTCTAGGAAACACCATATATTTT.

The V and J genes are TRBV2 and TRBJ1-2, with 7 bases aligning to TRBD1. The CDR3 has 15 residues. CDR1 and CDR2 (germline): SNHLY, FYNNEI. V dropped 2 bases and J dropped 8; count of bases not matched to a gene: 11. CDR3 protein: CASSEITRGREGYTF. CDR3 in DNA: TGTGCCAGCAGTGAAATAACGAGGGGGCGGGAAGGCTACACCTTC.

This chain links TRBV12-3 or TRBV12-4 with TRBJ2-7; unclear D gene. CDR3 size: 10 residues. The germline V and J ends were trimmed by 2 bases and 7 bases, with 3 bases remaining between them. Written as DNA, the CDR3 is TGTGCCAGCAGTTTACGGGAGCAGTACTTC. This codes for CASSLREQYF.

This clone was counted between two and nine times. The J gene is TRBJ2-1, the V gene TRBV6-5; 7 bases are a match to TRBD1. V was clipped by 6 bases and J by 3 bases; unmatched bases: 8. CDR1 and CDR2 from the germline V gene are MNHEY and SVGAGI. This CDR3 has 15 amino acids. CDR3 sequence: CASRRIQGNYNEQFF. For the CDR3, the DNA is TGTGCCAGCAGGCGGATACAGGGGAACTACAATGAGCAGTTCTTC.

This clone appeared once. CDR3 nucleotides: TGCGCCAGCAGCGTAGGGACAGTAGGAGAGACCCAGTACTTC. It translates to CASSVGTVGETQYF. The chain has TRBV5-1 and TRBJ2-5, with 7 bases identical to TRBD1. The CDR3 consists of 14 residues. Germline lookup yields CDR1 SGHRS and CDR2 YFSETQ. V lost 4 bases to trimming and J lost 4 bases; unmatched junction nucleotides: 7.

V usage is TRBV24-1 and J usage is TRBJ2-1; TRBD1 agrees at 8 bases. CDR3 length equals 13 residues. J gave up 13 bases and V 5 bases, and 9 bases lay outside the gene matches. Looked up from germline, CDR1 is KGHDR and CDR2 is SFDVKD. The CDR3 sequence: CATSGPDREDQFF. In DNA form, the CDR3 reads TGTGCCACCAGTGGCCCGGACAGGGAGGACCAGTTCTTC.

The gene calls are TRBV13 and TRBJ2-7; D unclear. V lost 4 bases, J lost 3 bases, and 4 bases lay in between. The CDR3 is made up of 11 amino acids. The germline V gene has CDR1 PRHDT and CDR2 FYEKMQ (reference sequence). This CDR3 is CASSYRYEQYF. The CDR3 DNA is TGTGCCAGCAGCTATCGCTACGAGCAGTACTTC.

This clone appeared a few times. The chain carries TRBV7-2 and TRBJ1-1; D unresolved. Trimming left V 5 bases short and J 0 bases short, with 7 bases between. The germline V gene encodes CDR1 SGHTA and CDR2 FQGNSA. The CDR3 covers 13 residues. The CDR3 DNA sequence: TGTGCCAGCAGCGAAACTGTGAACACTGAAGCTTTCTTT. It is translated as CASSETVNTEAFF.

The CDR3 loop reads CASSGQRGTYEQYF. The CDR3 DNA reads TGTGCCAGCTCCGGACAGCGGGGGACCTACGAGCAGTACTTC. The V call is TRBV18, the J call TRBJ2-7; 8 nucleotides align to TRBD2. CDR1 KGHSH and CDR2 LQKENI come from the germline V gene. This CDR3 has 14 amino acids. The junction had 6 bases not matched to a gene; V was cut back by 6 bases and J by 2 bases.

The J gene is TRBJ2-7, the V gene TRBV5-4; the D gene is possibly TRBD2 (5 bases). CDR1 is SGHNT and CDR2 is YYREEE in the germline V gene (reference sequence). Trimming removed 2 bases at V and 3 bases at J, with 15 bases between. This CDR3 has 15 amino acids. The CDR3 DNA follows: TGTGCCAGCAGCTTAACCTATGGGAGAAACTACGAGCAGTACTTC. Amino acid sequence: CASSLTYGRNYEQYF.

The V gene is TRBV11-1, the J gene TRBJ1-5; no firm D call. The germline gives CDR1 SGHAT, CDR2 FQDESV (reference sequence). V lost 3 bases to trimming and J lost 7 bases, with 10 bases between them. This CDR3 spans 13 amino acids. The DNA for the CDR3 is TGTGCCAGCAGCTTGGAGGAAGGCCAGCCCCAGCATTTT. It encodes CASSLEEGQPQHF.

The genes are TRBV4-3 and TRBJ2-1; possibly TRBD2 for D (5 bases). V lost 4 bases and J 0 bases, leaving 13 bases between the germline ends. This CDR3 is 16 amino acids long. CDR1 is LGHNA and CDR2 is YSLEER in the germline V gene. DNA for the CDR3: TGCGCCAGCAGCCCTGGACTCCAGAGCTCCTACAATGAGCAGTTCTTC. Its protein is CASSPGLQSSYNEQFF.

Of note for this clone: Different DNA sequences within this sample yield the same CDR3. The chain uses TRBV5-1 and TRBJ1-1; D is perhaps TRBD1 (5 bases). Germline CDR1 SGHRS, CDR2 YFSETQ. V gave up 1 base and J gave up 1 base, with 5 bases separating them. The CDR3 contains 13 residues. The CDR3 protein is CASSLTGNTEAFF. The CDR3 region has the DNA TGCGCCAGCAGCTTGACAGGGAACACTGAAGCTTTCTTT.

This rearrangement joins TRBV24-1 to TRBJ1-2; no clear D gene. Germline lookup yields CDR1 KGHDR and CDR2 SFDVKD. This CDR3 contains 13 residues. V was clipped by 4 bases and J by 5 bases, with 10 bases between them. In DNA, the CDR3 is TGTGCCACCAGTGAAGGACGGGAGTATGGCTACACCTTC. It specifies CATSEGREYGYTF.

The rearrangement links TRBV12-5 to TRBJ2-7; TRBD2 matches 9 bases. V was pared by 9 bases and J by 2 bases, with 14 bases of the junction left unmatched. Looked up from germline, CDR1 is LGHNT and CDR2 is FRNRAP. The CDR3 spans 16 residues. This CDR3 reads CARILKGLAATYEQYF. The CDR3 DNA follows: TGTGCTAGAATCCTAAAGGGACTAGCAGCTACCTACGAGCAGTACTTC.

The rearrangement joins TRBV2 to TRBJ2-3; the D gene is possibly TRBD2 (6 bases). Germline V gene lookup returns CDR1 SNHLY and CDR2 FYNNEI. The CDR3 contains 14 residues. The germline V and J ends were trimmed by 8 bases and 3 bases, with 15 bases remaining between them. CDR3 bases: TGTGCCAGCGAAAGGAGGGTTGCAACAGATACGCAGTATTTT. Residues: CASERRVATDTQYF. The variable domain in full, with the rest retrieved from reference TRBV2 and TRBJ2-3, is EPEVTQTPSHQVTQMGQEVILRCVPISNHLYFYWYRQILGQKVEFLVSFYNNEISEKSEIFDDQFSVERPDGSNFTLKIRSTKLEDSAMYFCASERRVATDTQYFGPGTRLTVL.